A selection of T cell receptor beta chains follows, all from one sample in a study of esophageal squamous cell carcinoma under preoperative chemotherapy. TCRdb re-derived calls from the PCR reads in MiXCR, one entry per CDR3 protein. In the table there are about 30,000 distinct CDR3 sequences, roughly half of which are singletons. Sampling was conducted from a patient given preoperative chemotherapy. The receptors here all came from a human donor with esophageal squamous cell carcinoma. The donor label of this sample is uncertain. Both conserved end residues are part of each CDR3. Fields, in order: J gene, clone size, D gene, V gene, CDR3 protein, CDR3 DNA. The D gene is left open where the match is weak. Clone size is stated in some rows and not others, as once, few, many or a class when expanded.

TRBJ2-4,NA,TRBD2,TRBV7-3,CASSLGPAGGVKNTQYF,TGTGCCAGCAGCTTGGGACCGGCGGGAGGGGTCAAAAACACTCAGTACTTC
TRBJ1-1,NA,NA,TRBV6-1,CASSERGWGGVTEASF,TGTGCCAGCAGTGAACGTGGTTGGGGGGGAGTCACTGAAGCTTCCTTC
TRBJ2-3,NA,TRBD1,TRBV7-3,CASGGTGGRVKETQYF,TGTGCCAGCGGGGGCACAGGGGGCCGTGTCAAGGAGACCCAGTATTTT
TRBJ2-3,medium-sized,NA,TRBV7-2,CATTRTDTQYF,TGTGCCACCACTAGAACAGATACGCAGTATTTT
TRBJ2-3,NA,NA,TRBV12-5,CASGLVVGGAAGTQYF,TGTGCTAGTGGTTTGGTAGTAGGTGGGGCTGCAGGGACGCAGTATTTT
TRBJ2-3,many,TRBD1,TRBV6-2/TRBV6-3,CASSNPQGAQYF,TGTGCCAGCAGTAACCCCCAGGGGGCGCAGTATTTT
TRBJ2-2,NA,NA,TRBV7-7,CASSPDRSTEKLFF,TGTGCTAGCAGCCCTGATAGGAGCACCGAGAAGCTGTTTTTT
TRBJ2-1,few,TRBD2,TRBV4-1,CASSHTSGMKIEQFF,TGCGCCAGCAGCCATACTAGCGGGATGAAGATTGAGCAGTTCTTC
TRBJ2-5,medium-sized,TRBD2,TRBV7-6,CASSLGTSGTKETQYF,TGTGCCAGCAGCTTAGGGACTAGCGGGACGAAAGAGACCCAGTACTTC
TRBJ2-3,many,TRBD2,TRBV12-3/TRBV12-4,CASSPGLAATSTDTQYF,TGTGCCAGCAGTCCGGGACTAGCGGCAACTAGCACAGATACGCAGTATTTT
TRBJ2-5,NA,NA,TRBV7-2,CATTRPETQYF,TGTGCCACCACTAGACCAGAGACGCAGTACTTC
TRBJ1-4,NA,NA,TRBV20-1,CSARDPTVGYEKLFF,TGCAGTGCTAGAGACCCAACGGTGGGGTACGAAAAACTGTTTTTT
TRBJ2-7,NA,NA,TRBV12-3/TRBV12-4,CASSSAWQNTGFSYEQYF,TGTGCCAGCAGTTCGGCCTGGCAGAACACAGGATTCTCCTACGAGCAGTACTTC
TRBJ2-2,NA,NA,TRBV3-1,CASSHRGSGELFF,TGTGCCAGCAGCCATAGGGGATCCGGGGAGCTGTTTTTT
TRBJ2-7,NA,NA,TRBV14,CASSPSNYEQYF,TGTGCCAGCAGCCCCAGTAACTACGAGCAGTACTTC
TRBJ2-3,NA,NA,TRBV12-3/TRBV12-4,CAGSGGSGTDTQYF,TGTGCGGGCAGTGGGGGCTCTGGCACAGATACCCAGTACTTT
TRBJ2-3,few,TRBD1,TRBV6-1,CASSPTGGGTDTQYF,TGTGCCAGCAGTCCTACAGGGGGCGGAACAGATACGCAGTATTTT
TRBJ1-2,many,NA,TRBV10-1,CASSEGASGYTF,TGCGCCAGCAGTGAGGGGGCGAGTGGCTACACCTTC
TRBJ2-7,NA,TRBD2,TRBV7-2,CASGGGRPCANEQNF,TGTGCAAGCGGGGGTGGAAGGCCGTGCGCCAACGAGCAGAATTTC
TRBJ2-3,NA,TRBD2,TRBV7-9,CASSPTSGDSTDTQYF,TGTGCCAGCAGCCCTACTAGCGGGGATAGCACCGATACGCAGTATTTT
TRBJ2-4,NA,NA,TRBV7-2,CASSSWVQSTNTQYF,TGTGCCAGCAGCTCGTGGGTACAATCCACAAATACGCAGTACTTT